These 9 T cell receptor beta chains share one sample of origin, sequenced in a study of blood T cell repertoires in COVID-19. The assay was immunoSEQ multiplex PCR, and TCRdb's table has in-frame clones only and misses some. Among 350,000 to 450,000 clones listed, around nine tenths were seen once. Specimen: PBMCs or T cells enriched from blood (not recorded which). The receptors shown here come from a woman between 18 and 29 years old who had been exposed to COVID-19.

The chain uses TRBV18 and TRBJ1-4, with unresolved D. The V end was cut by 2 bases, the J end by 12 bases, with 13 bases between. The CDR3 totals 13 residues. Germline CDR1 reads KGHSH; CDR2 reads LQKENI. CDR3 loop: CASSPAQLSQLFF. CDR3 DNA sequence: TGTGCCAGCTCACCAGCACAGTTAAGTCAACTGTTTTTT.

The rearrangement joins TRBV7-9 to TRBJ1-1, with TRBD1 matching 10 bases. The V and J ends lost 5 bases and 1 base, in that order; junction bases with no gene match: 13. Germline loops: CDR1 SEHNR, CDR2 FQNEAQ (reference sequence). The CDR3 is 18 amino acids. CDR3 sequence (DNA): TGTGCCAGCAGCCTTTCCACGCCCGACAGGGGGCAGAACACTGAAGCTTTCTTT. Protein product: CASSLSTPDRGQNTEAFF.

This clone was detected once. CDR3 sequence (DNA): TGTGCCAGCAGCCACTTAAGGGGCAGGCCCAAAAGAGGCGGCAATCAGCCCCAGCATTTT. As protein: CASSHLRGRPKRGGNQPQHF. The rearrangement links TRBV28 to TRBJ1-5; perhaps TRBD1 as D (5 bases). The CDR3 is 20 amino acids. Per germline, CDR1 MDHEN and CDR2 SYDVKM. The V end lost 6 bases, the J end lost 2 bases, and 29 bases lay between the germline ends.

J is TRBJ2-7 and V is TRBV10-3; the D is unclear. Trimming left V 2 bases short and J 4 bases short, with 12 bases between. The CDR3 is 14 amino acids. The germline gives CDR1 ENHRY, CDR2 SYGVKD. DNA of the CDR3: TGTGCCATCAGTGAGATGGGTTTGGAGTACGAGCAGTACTTC. It is translated as CAISEMGLEYEQYF.

The V and J genes are TRBV7-2 and TRBJ1-3, with D perhaps matching TRBD1 (5 bases). CDR1 is SGHTA and CDR2 is FQGNSA in the germline V gene. The CDR3 runs 16 residues. V was cut by 0 bases and J by 0 bases, with 9 bases left in between. CDR3 in DNA: TGTGCCAGCAGCTTAGCCGGGGGTACCTCTGGAAACACCATATATTTT. Its translation is CASSLAGGTSGNTIYF.

This chain joins TRBV30 and TRBJ2-4, with 7 bases aligning to TRBD1. CDR3 size: 14 residues. With 0 bases clipped from V and 6 bases from J, the junction kept 5 bases outside the gene matches. Germline lookup yields CDR1 GTSNPN and CDR2 SVGIG (reference sequence). The CDR3 loop reads CAWSVQGIGNIQYF. Written as DNA, the CDR3 is TGTGCCTGGAGTGTACAGGGGATCGGAAACATTCAGTACTTC.

This clone has just a few counts. The rearrangement uses TRBV18 and TRBJ2-7; D is unresolved. There are 15 residues in the CDR3. Germline-derived CDR1 and CDR2 are KGHSH and LQKENI. V lost 3 bases, J lost 1 base, and 13 bases lay in between. DNA for the CDR3: TGTGCCAGCTCACCCCTCCCCGACATTTCCTACGAGCAGTACTTC. Residues: CASSPLPDISYEQYF.

This chain uses TRBV19 with TRBJ2-5; the match to TRBD1 covers 7 bases. The CDR3 is made up of 13 amino acids. CDR1 and CDR2 from the germline V gene are LNHDA and SQIVND (reference sequence). V was pared by 7 bases and J by 5 bases, with 7 bases of the junction left unmatched. The CDR3 sequence: CASTPGGWETQYF. The CDR3 DNA sequence: TGTGCCAGTACCCCAGGGGGATGGGAGACCCAGTACTTC. Variable domain in full (rest from reference TRBV19 and TRBJ2-5): DGGITQSPKYLFRKEGQNVTLSCEQNLNHDAMYWYRQDPGQGLRLIYYSQIVNDFQKGDIAEGYSVSREKKESFPLTVTSAQKNPTAFYLCASTPGGWETQYFGPGTRLLVL.

V is TRBV30 and J is TRBJ1-5, with 9 nucleotides matching TRBD1. Germline trimming cut 3 bases from V and 5 bases from J; bases unmatched to any gene: 23. Germline V gives CDR1 GTSNPN, CDR2 SVGIG (reference sequence). CDR3 size: 20 residues. The CDR3 is CAWSAGHTDRGFLEDQPQHF. Here the CDR3 DNA reads TGTGCCTGGAGCGCAGGTCACACGGACAGGGGTTTCCTCGAAGATCAGCCCCAGCATTTT.